Following are 5 T cell receptor beta chains from one sample sequenced in a study of spatial heterogeneity in lung cancer. One entry per CDR3 protein results from TCRdb running MiXCR on the 5' RACE reads. The sample has some 1,100 distinct CDR3 sequences, about 6.8% seen once. Time point noted: sample taken at primary tumor resection. Frozen PBMC, nontumor lung or tumor provided whole RNA, which was sequenced unsorted. Sequenced material: normal lung tissue next to the tumor, taken at surgery. These receptors were obtained from a male donor with early-stage non-small cell lung cancer.

This clonotype is large within its sample. This beta chain is an off-target read within a library intended for alpha chains, so its frequency means little. The rearrangement joins TRBV10-3 to TRBJ1-5, with TRBD1 matching 8 bases. Trimming took 8 bases from V and 0 from J; bases not matched to a gene: 3. CDR3 size: 14 residues. The germline gives CDR1 ENHRY, CDR2 SYGVKD. CDR3 loop: CAIGTGDSNQPQHF. The CDR3 DNA is TGTGCCATCGGGACAGGAGATAGCAATCAGCCCCAGCATTTT.

In this sample, this clonotype is large. This beta chain turned up in a library designed for alpha chains; as an off-target read, its abundance says little. The gene calls are TRBV15 and TRBJ1-1; TRBD1 matches at 7 bases. Germline V gene lookup returns CDR1 LNHNV and CDR2 YYDKDF (reference sequence). The CDR3 is 16 amino acids. V was pared by 5 bases and J by 0 bases, with 9 bases of the junction left unmatched. In nucleotides, the CDR3 is TGTGCCACCAGCTCATATTCCGGGACAGTGAACACTGAAGCTTTCTTT. This codes for CATSSYSGTVNTEAFF.

This clonotype is classed as large. This beta chain is an unintended read in a library built for alpha chains; its size means little. The chain uses TRBV6-5 and TRBJ2-1; 8 positions agree with TRBD2. Germline lookup yields CDR1 MNHEY and CDR2 SVGAGI. The V and J ends lost 2 bases and 3 bases, in that order; junction bases with no gene match: 3. The CDR3 length is 15 residues. The CDR3 bases are TGTGCCAGCAGTTACGCGGGAGGATACTACAATGAGCAGTTCTTC. Translating gives CASSYAGGYYNEQFF.

This clonotype is medium-sized (0.01 to 0.1%) in the sample. This beta chain is an off-target read within a library intended for alpha chains, so its frequency means little. The CDR3, as DNA: TGTGCCAGCAGCCTGCCGGGGGAATACGAGCAGTACTTC. It encodes CASSLPGEYEQYF. The rearrangement links TRBV28 to TRBJ2-7; the D gene is possibly TRBD2 (6 bases). The CDR3 sequence is 13 residues long. Deletions cut 6 bases from V and 4 bases from J, with 13 bases between. CDR1 and CDR2 (germline): MDHEN, SYDVKM.

This clonotype is classed as medium-sized. The library was prepared for alpha chains; this beta chain is a stray read, so its frequency means little. V usage is TRBV11-2 and J usage is TRBJ2-1; no definite D call. The CDR3 is made up of 12 amino acids. V dropped 1 base and J dropped 5 bases, with 3 bases sitting between them. The germline CDR1 and CDR2 sequences are SGHAT and FQNNGV. The DNA of the CDR3 is TGTGCCAGCAGCTTAGGCGACAATGAGCAGTTCTTC. Translation: CASSLGDNEQFF.